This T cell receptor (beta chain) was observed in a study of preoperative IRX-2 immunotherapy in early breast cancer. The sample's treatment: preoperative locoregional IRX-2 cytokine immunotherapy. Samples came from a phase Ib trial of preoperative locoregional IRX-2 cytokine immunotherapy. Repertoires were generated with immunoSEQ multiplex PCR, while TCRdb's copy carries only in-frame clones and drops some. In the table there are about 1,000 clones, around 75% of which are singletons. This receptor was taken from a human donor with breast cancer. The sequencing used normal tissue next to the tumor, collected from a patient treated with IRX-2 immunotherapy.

Here the CDR3 reads CASSYSPDTQYF. The CDR3 nucleotides read TGTGCCAGCAGTTACTCACCCGATACGCAGTATTTT. V gene TRBV6-8 combines with J gene TRBJ2-3; D is unresolved. Between the trimmed V and J ends, which lost 0 bases and 6 bases, there was a span of 4 bases. The CDR3 has 12 amino acids. Per germline, CDR1 MNHGY and CDR2 SAAAGT.